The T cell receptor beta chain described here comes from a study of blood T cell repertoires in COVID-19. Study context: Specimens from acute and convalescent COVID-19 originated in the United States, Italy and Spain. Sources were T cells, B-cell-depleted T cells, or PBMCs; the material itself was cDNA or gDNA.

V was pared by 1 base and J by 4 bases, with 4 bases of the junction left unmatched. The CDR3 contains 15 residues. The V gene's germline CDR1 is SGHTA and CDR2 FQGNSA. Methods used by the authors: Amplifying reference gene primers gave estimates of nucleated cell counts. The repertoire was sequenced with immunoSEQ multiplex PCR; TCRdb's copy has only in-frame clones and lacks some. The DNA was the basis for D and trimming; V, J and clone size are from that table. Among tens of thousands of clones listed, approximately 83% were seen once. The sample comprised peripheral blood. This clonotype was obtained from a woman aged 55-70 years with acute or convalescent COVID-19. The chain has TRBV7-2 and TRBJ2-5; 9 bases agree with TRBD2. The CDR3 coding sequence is TGTGCCAGCAGCTTAGGCGGGGGGGCCCTAGAGACCCAGTACTTC. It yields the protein CASSLGGGALETQYF.